A selection of T cell receptor beta chains follows, all from one sample in a study of graft-versus-host responses after intestinal transplantation. TCRdb's table, derived via immunoSEQ multiplex PCR, lists solely in-frame clones and lacks some. This sample has more than 90,000 clones, with around nine tenths found just once. Their target antigens are unknown. Sequenced here: unstimulated CD4+ T cells sorted from spleen or lymph node cells, sampled before transplant. The source of these receptors is a human donor who was the organ donor for an intestinal transplant. The CDR3 runs from the conserved cysteine through the conserved F or W. Clone size is not always given. Where it is, it says once, few, many or a class for expanded clones.

v_gene	j_gene	abundance	len	CDR3aa
TRBV19	TRBJ1-4	.	15	CASIYGRAANEKLFF
TRBV6-6	TRBJ1-4	once	13	CAGQGARNEKLFF
TRBV28	TRBJ2-7	.	15	CASSLPGQGEYEQYF
TRBV7-9	TRBJ2-3	.	16	CASSLFAGEGTDTQYF
TRBV4-3	TRBJ1-1	few	12	CASSQAIGPAFF
TRBV6-1	TRBJ2-7	.	16	CASSVVGGLSSYEQYF
TRBV30	TRBJ2-3	.	19	CAWSVPGLAGGPLTDTQYF
TRBV2	TRBJ2-5	.	16	CASSEPGGASGSHWYF
TRBV27	TRBJ1-1	.	17	CASSLKSQGAAGTEAFF
TRBV2	TRBJ2-2	.	15	CASSPGGGITGELFF
TRBV21-1	TRBJ2-5	.	15	CASSKGGSGQETQYF
TRBV28	TRBJ2-1	once	17	CASRRLAGGRGYNEQFF
TRBV2	TRBJ2-6	.	15	CASSELGSGANVLTF
TRBV10-3	TRBJ2-7	.	15	CAISGLAVSSYEQYF
TRBV11-2	TRBJ2-3	.	17	CASSLFWRPGDGDTQYF
TRBV5-1	TRBJ2-2	.	14	CASSLGPDTGELFF